The text below deals with one T cell receptor (beta chain). This specimen belongs to a study of T cell changes during pregnancy in multiple sclerosis. TCRdb's table, derived via immunoSEQ multiplex PCR, lists solely in-frame clones and lacks some. The table lists around 48,000 clones, over 85% of them singletons. The CDR3 is 14 amino acids. Trimming shortened V by 5 bases and J by 7 bases, and 15 bases separated the two germline ends. Germline V gives CDR1 LGHNA, CDR2 YSLEER. The clonotype comes from a female donor with multiple sclerosis, enrolled in a pregnancy study. The source was CD8+ T cells from peripheral blood mononuclear cells, collected before pregnancy. The chain couples TRBV4-3 to TRBJ2-1; D perhaps matches TRBD2 (7 bases). CDR3 loop: CASSLRGGANEQFF. The CDR3 coding sequence is TGCGCCAGCAGCTTAAGGGGGGGGGCGAATGAGCAGTTCTTC.